One sample yielded the 2 T cell receptor beta chains listed below, sequenced in a study of cytomegalovirus exposure and HLA in healthy donors. PCR was performed using 60 Vbeta and 13 Jbeta primers. Sequencing was performed with immunoSEQ multiplex PCR; in TCRdb, only in-frame clones are kept and a portion is missing. This sample has 140,000 to 150,000 clones; around two thirds occur once, and the top ten carry 2.1%. Specimen: PBMCs. The source of these receptors is a woman in her sixties in good health and CMV-seropositive.

The chain has TRBV28 and TRBJ2-5, with TRBD1 as a possible D gene (5 bases). The germline V gene has CDR1 MDHEN and CDR2 SYDVKM. This CDR3 comprises 15 residues. The V and J ends lost 1 base and 2 bases respectively, with 11 bases between them. In DNA form, the CDR3 reads TGTGCCAGCAGTTTATTGGGCAGGGATCAAGAGACCCAGTACTTC. Translation: CASSLLGRDQETQYF.

This chain connects TRBV19 to TRBJ1-5; 8 nucleotides match TRBD1. The CDR3 spans 15 residues. CDR1 LNHDA and CDR2 SQIVND come from the germline V gene (reference sequence). Trimming took 4 bases from V and 0 from J; bases not matched to a gene: 2. The CDR3 loop reads CASSTRGLSNQPQHF. The DNA of the CDR3 is TGTGCCAGTAGTACCAGGGGGCTTAGCAATCAGCCCCAGCATTTT.